This T cell receptor beta chain was obtained from a study of blood T cell repertoires in COVID-19. How the authors handled the data: Using reference gene primer amplification, nucleated cell counts were estimated. Clones were read by immunoSEQ multiplex PCR, and TCRdb kept only the in-frame ones, dropping some. The V and J calls and clone size are taken from that table; D and trimming were inferred from the DNA. The sample carries 500,000 to 600,000 clones, about 89% recorded once. The CDR3 spans 14 residues. The V gene end was trimmed by 5 bases and the J gene end by 2 bases; junction bases not matched to a gene: 5. The V gene's germline CDR1 is MNHEY and CDR2 SVGAGI.

This clonotype originated in a woman between 45 and 60 years old with COVID-19, enrolled during active disease. Sequenced sample: peripheral blood. This rearrangement joins TRBV6-5 to TRBJ2-7, with 8 bases aligning to TRBD1. The CDR3 loop is CASSNRDRTYEQYF. The DNA for the CDR3 is TGTGCCAGCAGTAACAGGGACAGGACCTACGAGCAGTACTTC.